The 15 T cell receptor beta chains in this list originate from one sample, sequenced in a study of Graves' ophthalmopathy and Graves' hyperthyroidism. Using RNA transcripts, the TCR beta CDR3 regions were amplified. The first round was an RT-PCR with HTBI primers, and the second round was a multiplex PCR. One entry per CDR3 protein, called by TCRdb with MiXCR from the multiplex PCR reads. The sample shows some 410,000 distinct CDR3 sequences, under 25% of them seen only once. The sequencing sample was made of peripheral blood. The receptors shown here come from a young woman with stable Graves' hyperthyroidism.

This clonotype has a handful of counts. The genes are TRBV4-1 and TRBJ1-5, with D perhaps TRBD1 (5 bases). Germline V gives CDR1 MGHRA, CDR2 YSYEKL. This CDR3 region has 17 residues. Deletions cut 0 bases from V and 0 bases from J, with 12 bases between. CDR3 sequence reads: CASSQEGRADSNQPQHF. CDR3 coding DNA: TGCGCCAGCAGCCAAGAAGGCAGGGCCGATAGCAATCAGCCCCAGCATTTT.

This clonotype was counted ten times or more. The rearrangement links TRBV18 to TRBJ2-5; no clear D. CDR1 KGHSH and CDR2 LQKENI come from the germline V gene. V lost 2 bases, J lost 5 bases, and 9 bases lay in between. The CDR3 is made up of 13 amino acids. The CDR3 region is CASSPGSDETQYF. The DNA of the CDR3 is TGTGCCAGCTCACCAGGAAGTGACGAGACCCAGTACTTC.

This clonotype was counted between two and nine times. The chain employs TRBV6-1 and TRBJ2-5, with D possibly being TRBD1 or TRBD2 (6 bases each). This CDR3 region has 15 residues. The germline V and J ends were trimmed by 7 bases and 1 base, with 16 bases remaining between them. Germline V gene sequence: CDR1 MNHNS, CDR2 SASEGT. This CDR3 is CASTSGGGTQETQYF. CDR3 DNA sequence: TGTGCCAGCACATCTGGAGGGGGGACCCAAGAGACCCAGTACTTC.

At least ten counts were recorded for this clonotype. V and J are TRBV20-1 and TRBJ1-5, with D possibly TRBD1 on 6 matching bases. Per germline, CDR1 DFQATT and CDR2 SNEGSKA (reference sequence). CDR3 length: 13 residues. The V and J ends lost 2 bases and 3 bases respectively, with 8 bases between them. For the CDR3, the DNA is TGCAGTGCTAGAAGGGGGTTCAATCAGCCCCAGCATTTT. Its protein product is CSARRGFNQPQHF.

V is TRBV9 and J is TRBJ2-5; D perhaps matches TRBD2 (5 bases). The V end was cut by 2 bases, the J end by 7 bases, with 12 bases between. This CDR3 is built from 13 residues. The germline gives CDR1 SGDLS, CDR2 YYNGEE. The CDR3 loop is CASSVTSSGTQYF. The CDR3 DNA reads as TGTGCCAGCAGCGTCACCTCCAGCGGGACCCAGTACTTC. Variable domain in full (rest from reference TRBV9 and TRBJ2-5): DSGVTQTPKHLITATGQRVTLRCSPRSGDLSVYWYQQSLDQGLQFLIQYYNGEERAKGNILERFSAQQFPDLHSELNLSSLELGDSALYFCASSVTSSGTQYFGPGTRLLVL.

The V gene is TRBV28, the J gene TRBJ1-1; tentatively, D is TRBD1 (5 bases). The V gene's germline CDR1 is MDHEN and CDR2 SYDVKM. The CDR3 loop spans 16 amino acids. With 3 bases removed from V and 1 base from J, the gap between germline ends came to 15 bases. CDR3 coding DNA: TGTGCCAGCAGTTTGCAAGGGATCGGGACGAACACTGAAGCTTTCTTT. Its protein is CASSLQGIGTNTEAFF.

This clonotype has at least ten counts. This chain's CDR3 is CASSPLEGDSYETQYF. CDR3 coding DNA: TGTGCCAGCAGCCCTCTCGAGGGGGACAGTTATGAGACCCAGTACTTC. V and J are TRBV28 and TRBJ2-5, with 7 positions matching TRBD1. In germline, CDR1 is MDHEN, CDR2 SYDVKM. There are 16 residues in the CDR3. Losses at the gene ends were 6 bases for V and 5 bases for J; bases not matched to a gene: 15.

This clonotype was seen only a few times. This sequence joins TRBV6-1 and TRBJ1-6, with 9 positions matching TRBD1. Germline trimming cut 6 bases from V and 3 bases from J; bases unmatched to any gene: 3. Germline V lookup: CDR1 MNHNS, CDR2 SASEGT. The CDR3 is 15 amino acids. CDR3 sequence (DNA): TGTGCCAGCAGGACAGGGGGATTCTATAATTCACCCCTCCACTTT. Protein: CASRTGGFYNSPLHF.

This clonotype was observed at least ten times. V and J are TRBV9 and TRBJ1-6, with a possible D match to TRBD1 (5 bases). CDR1 is SGDLS, CDR2 YYNGEE, per germline. Trimming shortened V by 1 base and J by 6 bases, and 11 bases separated the two germline ends. There are 15 residues in the CDR3. The CDR3, as DNA: TGTGCCAGCAGCGTATGGGACCGATTTAATTCACCCCTCCACTTT. Its translation: CASSVWDRFNSPLHF.

In its sample, this clonotype was seen many times. The chain employs TRBV5-1 and TRBJ2-5; 12 bases match TRBD1. Germline CDR1 SGHRS, CDR2 YFSETQ. Unmatched junction bases numbered 6, after V lost 4 bases and J lost 2 bases. This CDR3 comprises 16 residues. Written as DNA, the CDR3 is TGCGCCAGCAGCAGGGACAGGGGGCAGGGGCAAGAGACCCAGTACTTC. Translation: CASSRDRGQGQETQYF.

This clonotype has a count of ten or more. This chain connects TRBV27 to TRBJ2-7, with 9 bases fitting TRBD1. Germline assignment: CDR1 MNHEY and CDR2 SMNVEV (reference sequence). This CDR3 spans 14 amino acids. V gave up 5 bases and J gave up 4 bases; unmatched junction bases: 6. The CDR3 coding sequence is TGTGCCAGCAGTCCAAACAGGGGGCTTTACGAGCAGTACTTC. This sequence encodes CASSPNRGLYEQYF.

The rearrangement uses TRBV19 and TRBJ1-1, with unresolved D. There are 13 residues in the CDR3. Deletions cut 4 bases from V and 4 bases from J, with 10 bases between. Germline CDR1 and CDR2: LNHDA and SQIVND (reference sequence). CDR3 loop: CASSSLRGTEAFF. The CDR3 DNA reads as TGTGCCAGTAGTAGCTTACGGGGCACTGAAGCTTTCTTT.

This clonotype was counted at least ten times. The chain couples TRBV30 to TRBJ2-2, with 9 positions matching TRBD2. The CDR3 is 17 amino acids. Looked up from germline, CDR1 is GTSNPN and CDR2 is SVGIG (reference sequence). V shed 3 bases, J shed 3 bases, and the junction held 11 bases outside the gene matches. The CDR3 bases are TGTGCCTGGAGAGATTTACTTAGCGGGAGTGACACCGGGGAGCTGTTTTTT. This translates into CAWRDLLSGSDTGELFF. Based on the CDR3 plus reference TRBV30 and TRBJ2-2, the full variable domain is SQTIHQWPATLVQPVGSPLSLECTVEGTSNPNLYWYRQAAGRGLQLLFYSVGIGQISSEVPQNLSASRPQDRQFILSSKKLLLSDSGFYLCAWRDLLSGSDTGELFFGEGSRLTVL.

Ten or more counts support this clonotype. The chain combines TRBV30 with TRBJ1-6; D is undetermined. This CDR3 region has 12 residues. From germline, CDR1 is GTSNPN and CDR2 SVGIG (reference sequence). V was shortened by 5 bases and J by 3 bases, with 5 bases between the two germline ends. The CDR3 DNA sequence: TGTGCCTGGGATGACTATAATTCACCCCTCCACTTT. Translated: CAWDDYNSPLHF.

The V gene is TRBV5-1, the J gene TRBJ2-2; no firm D call. V was shortened by 0 bases and J by 5 bases, with 11 bases between the two germline ends. The CDR3 runs to 15 residues. Germline V gene sequence: CDR1 SGHRS, CDR2 YFSETQ. The CDR3 DNA reads as TGCGCCAGCAGCTTGGAGGGATTAGAAACCGGGGAGCTGTTTTTT. It codes for CASSLEGLETGELFF.